This record covers a single T cell receptor (beta chain). This sample stems from a study of cytotoxic CD8 clonotypes in ibrutinib-treated CLL. Whole-study context: Across the patients, under 12 were relapsed/refractory, some 14 treatment-naive and about 17 IGHV unmutated. Following treatment for a median roughly 12 months, range 6 to 36, response samples were then taken.

Libraries were prepared by immunoSEQ multiplex PCR; TCRdb keeps only in-frame clonotypes and omits some of them. The sample records hundreds of thousands of clones, 79% being singletons. Germline assignment: CDR1 SGHRS and CDR2 YFSETQ. Trimming at V came to 4 bases and at J to 1 base, leaving 9 bases not matched to a gene. CDR3 length: 16 amino acids. This chain joins TRBV5-1 and TRBJ2-3; 7 nucleotides line up with TRBD1. This clonotype was sampled from a human donor with chronic lymphocytic leukemia. Sample: PBMCs, taken after 12 months of ibrutinib treatment. The CDR3 reads CASSLQGSWGTDTQYF. The CDR3 bases are TGCGCCAGCAGCCTACAGGGGTCCTGGGGCACAGATACGCAGTATTTT.